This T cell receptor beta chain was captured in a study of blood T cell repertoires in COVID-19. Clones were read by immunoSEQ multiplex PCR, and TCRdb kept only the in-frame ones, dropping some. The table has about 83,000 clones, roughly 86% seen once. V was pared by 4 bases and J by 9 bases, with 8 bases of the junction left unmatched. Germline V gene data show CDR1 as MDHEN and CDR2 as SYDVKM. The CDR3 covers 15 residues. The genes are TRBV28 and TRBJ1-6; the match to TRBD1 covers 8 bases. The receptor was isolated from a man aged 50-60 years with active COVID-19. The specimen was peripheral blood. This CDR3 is CASSSATGGSSPLHF. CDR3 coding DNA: TGTGCCAGCAGTTCCGCTACAGGGGGTAGTTCACCCCTCCACTTT.